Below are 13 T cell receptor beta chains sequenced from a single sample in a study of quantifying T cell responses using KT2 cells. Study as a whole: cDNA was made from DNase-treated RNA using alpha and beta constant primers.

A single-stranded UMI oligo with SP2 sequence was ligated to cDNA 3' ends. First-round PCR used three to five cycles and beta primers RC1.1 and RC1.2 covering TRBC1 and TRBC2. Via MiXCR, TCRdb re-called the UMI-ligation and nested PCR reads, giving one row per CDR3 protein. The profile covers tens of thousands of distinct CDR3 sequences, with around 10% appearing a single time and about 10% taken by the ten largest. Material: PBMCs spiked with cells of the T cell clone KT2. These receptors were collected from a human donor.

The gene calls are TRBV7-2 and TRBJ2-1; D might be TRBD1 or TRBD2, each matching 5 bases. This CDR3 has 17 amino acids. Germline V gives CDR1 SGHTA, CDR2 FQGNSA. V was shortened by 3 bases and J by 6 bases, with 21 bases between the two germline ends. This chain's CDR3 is CASSFASGPIQFNEQFF. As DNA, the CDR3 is TGTGCCAGCAGCTTTGCTTCGGGGCCCATCCAATTCAATGAGCAGTTCTTC.

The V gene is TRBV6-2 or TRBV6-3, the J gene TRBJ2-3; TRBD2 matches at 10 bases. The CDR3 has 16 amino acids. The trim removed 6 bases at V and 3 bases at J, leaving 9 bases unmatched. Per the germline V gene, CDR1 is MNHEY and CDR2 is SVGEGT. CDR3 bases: TGTGCCAGCAGCGAAACTAGCGGGAAGGGAACAGATACGCAGTATTTT. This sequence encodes CASSETSGKGTDTQYF.

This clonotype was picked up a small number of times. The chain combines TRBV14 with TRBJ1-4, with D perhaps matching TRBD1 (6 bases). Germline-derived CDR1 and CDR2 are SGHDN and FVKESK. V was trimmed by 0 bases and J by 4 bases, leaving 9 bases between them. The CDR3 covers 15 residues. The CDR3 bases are TGTGCCAGCAGCCAAGAGGACAGACATAATGAAAAACTGTTTTTT. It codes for CASSQEDRHNEKLFF. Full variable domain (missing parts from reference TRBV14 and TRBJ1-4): EAGVTQFPSHSVIEKGQTVTLRCDPISGHDNLYWYRRVMGKEIKFLLHFVKESKQDESGMPNNRFLAERTGGTYSTLKVQPAELEDSGVYFCASSQEDRHNEKLFFGSGTQLSVL.

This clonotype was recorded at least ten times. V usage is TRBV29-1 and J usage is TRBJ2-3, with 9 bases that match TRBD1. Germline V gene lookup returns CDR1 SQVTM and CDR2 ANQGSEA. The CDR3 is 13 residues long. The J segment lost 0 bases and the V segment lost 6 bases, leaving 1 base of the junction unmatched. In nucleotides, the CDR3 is TGCAGCGTCACAGGGGGCAGCACAGATACGCAGTATTTT. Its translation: CSVTGGSTDTQYF.

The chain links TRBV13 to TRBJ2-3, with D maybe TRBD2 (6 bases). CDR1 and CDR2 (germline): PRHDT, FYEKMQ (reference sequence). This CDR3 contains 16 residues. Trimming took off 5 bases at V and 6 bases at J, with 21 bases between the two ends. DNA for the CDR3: TGTGCCAGCAGCGGGGCCGGACTACCTCTTCTGGATACGCAGTATTTT. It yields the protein CASSGAGLPLLDTQYF.

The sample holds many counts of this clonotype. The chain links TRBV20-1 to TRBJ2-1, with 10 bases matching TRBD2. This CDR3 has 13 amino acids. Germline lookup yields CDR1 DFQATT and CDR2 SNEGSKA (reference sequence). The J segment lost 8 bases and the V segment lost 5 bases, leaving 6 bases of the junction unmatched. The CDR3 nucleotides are TGCAGTGCTGGACATCTAGCGGGAGATGAGCAGTTCTTC. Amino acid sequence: CSAGHLAGDEQFF.

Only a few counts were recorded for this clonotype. The CDR3 region has the DNA TGTGCCAGCAGTTTAGGGCGGACGACGACGGACACTGAAGCTTTCTTT. Protein sequence: CASSLGRTTTDTEAFF. V gene TRBV12-3 or TRBV12-4 combines with J gene TRBJ1-1; unclear D gene. The CDR3 loop spans 16 amino acids. V lost 1 base and J lost 3, with 15 bases in between.

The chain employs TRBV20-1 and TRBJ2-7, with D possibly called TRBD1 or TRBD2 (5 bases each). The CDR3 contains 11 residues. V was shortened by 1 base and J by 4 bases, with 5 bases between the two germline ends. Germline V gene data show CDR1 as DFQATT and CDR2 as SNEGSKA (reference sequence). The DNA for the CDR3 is TGCAGTGCTAGAGGGGGGTACGAGCAGTACTTC. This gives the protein CSARGGYEQYF.

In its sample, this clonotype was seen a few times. The CDR3 loop reads CASRAGQTMNTEAFF. The DNA of the CDR3 is TGTGCCAGCAGGGCTGGACAGACCATGAACACTGAAGCTTTCTTT. J is TRBJ1-1 and V is TRBV2; possibly TRBD1 for D (6 bases). CDR3 size: 15 residues. Looked up from germline, CDR1 is SNHLY and CDR2 is FYNNEI. V gave up 6 bases and J gave up 0 bases, with 14 bases separating them.

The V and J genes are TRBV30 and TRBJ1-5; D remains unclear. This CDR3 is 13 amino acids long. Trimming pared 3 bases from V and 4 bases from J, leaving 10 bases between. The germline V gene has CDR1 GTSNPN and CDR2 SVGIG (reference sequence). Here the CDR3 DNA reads TGTGCCTGGAGCCTAGTCCCGAATCAGCCCCAGCATTTT. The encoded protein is CAWSLVPNQPQHF.

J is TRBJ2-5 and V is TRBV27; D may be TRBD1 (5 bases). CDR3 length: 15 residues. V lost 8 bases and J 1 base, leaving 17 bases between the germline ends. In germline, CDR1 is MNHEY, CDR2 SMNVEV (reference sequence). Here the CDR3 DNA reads TGTGCCAGCCGCCTAATCAGGGATTTCCAAGAGACCCAGTACTTC. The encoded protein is CASRLIRDFQETQYF.

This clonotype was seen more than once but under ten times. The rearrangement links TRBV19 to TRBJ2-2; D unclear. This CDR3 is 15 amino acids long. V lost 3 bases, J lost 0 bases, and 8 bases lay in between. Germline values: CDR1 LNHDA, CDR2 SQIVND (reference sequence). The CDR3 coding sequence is TGTGCCAGTAGTATTGGCACTACGAACACCGGGGAGCTGTTTTTT. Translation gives CASSIGTTNTGELFF.

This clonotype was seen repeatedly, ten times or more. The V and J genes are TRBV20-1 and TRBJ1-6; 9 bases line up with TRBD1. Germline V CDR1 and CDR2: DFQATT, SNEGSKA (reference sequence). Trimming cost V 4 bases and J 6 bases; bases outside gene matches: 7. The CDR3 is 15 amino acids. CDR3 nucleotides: TGCAGTGCTAATGGTCGACAGGGGGGTAATTCACCCCTCCACTTT. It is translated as CSANGRQGGNSPLHF.